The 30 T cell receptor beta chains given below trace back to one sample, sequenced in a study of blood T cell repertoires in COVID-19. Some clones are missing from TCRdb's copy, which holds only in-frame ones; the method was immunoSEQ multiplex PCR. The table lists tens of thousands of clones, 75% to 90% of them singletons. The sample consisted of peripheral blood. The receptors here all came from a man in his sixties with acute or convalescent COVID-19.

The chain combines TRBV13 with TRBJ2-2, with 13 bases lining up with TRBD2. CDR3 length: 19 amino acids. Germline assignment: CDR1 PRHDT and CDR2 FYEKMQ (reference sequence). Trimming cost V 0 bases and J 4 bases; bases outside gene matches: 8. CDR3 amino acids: CASSLGLLAGGLSTGELFF. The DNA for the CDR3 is TGTGCCAGCAGCTTAGGCCTACTAGCGGGAGGGTTGAGCACCGGGGAGCTGTTTTTT. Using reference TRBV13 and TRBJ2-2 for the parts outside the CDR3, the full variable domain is AAGVIQSPRHLIKEKRETATLKCYPIPRHDTVYWYQQGPGQDPQFLISFYEKMQSDKGSIPDRFSAQQFSDYHSELNMSSLELGDSALYFCASSLGLLAGGLSTGELFFGEGSRLTVL.

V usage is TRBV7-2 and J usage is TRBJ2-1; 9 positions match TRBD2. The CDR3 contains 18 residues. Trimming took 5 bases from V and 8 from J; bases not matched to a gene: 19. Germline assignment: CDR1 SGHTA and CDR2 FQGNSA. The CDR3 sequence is CASSPRLGGGASTYEQFF. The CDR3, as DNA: TGTGCCAGCAGCCCTCGCTTAGGCGGGGGGGCCAGTACCTATGAGCAGTTCTTC.

The CDR3 region has the DNA TGCAGCGTGCCAGCAGGGTCAGGCGTCTCTGGGGCCAACGTCCTGACTTTC. It is translated as CSVPAGSGVSGANVLTF. This chain uses TRBV29-1 with TRBJ2-6; TRBD1 is a possible D gene (5 bases). V lost 6 bases and J 0 bases, leaving 18 bases between the germline ends. The germline V gene has CDR1 SQVTM and CDR2 ANQGSEA. This CDR3 has 17 amino acids. Variable domain in full (rest from reference TRBV29-1 and TRBJ2-6): SAVISQKPSRDICQRGTSLTIQCQVDSQVTMMFWYRQQPGQSLTLIATANQGSEATYESGFVIDKFPISRPNLTFSTLTVSNMSPEDSSIYLCSVPAGSGVSGANVLTFGAGSRLTVL.

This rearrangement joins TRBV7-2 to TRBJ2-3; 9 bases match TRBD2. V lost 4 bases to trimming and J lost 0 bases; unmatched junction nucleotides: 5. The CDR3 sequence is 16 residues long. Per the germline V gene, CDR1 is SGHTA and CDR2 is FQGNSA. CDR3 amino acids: CASSSAAGGSTDTQYF. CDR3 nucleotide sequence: TGTGCCAGCAGCTCCGCCGCGGGGGGGAGCACAGATACGCAGTATTTT.

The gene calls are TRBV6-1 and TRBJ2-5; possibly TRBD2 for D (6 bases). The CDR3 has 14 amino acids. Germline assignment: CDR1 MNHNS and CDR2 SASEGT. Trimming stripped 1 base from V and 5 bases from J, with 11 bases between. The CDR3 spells CASSEGLATETQYF. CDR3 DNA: TGTGCCAGCAGTGAAGGGCTAGCGACGGAGACCCAGTACTTC.

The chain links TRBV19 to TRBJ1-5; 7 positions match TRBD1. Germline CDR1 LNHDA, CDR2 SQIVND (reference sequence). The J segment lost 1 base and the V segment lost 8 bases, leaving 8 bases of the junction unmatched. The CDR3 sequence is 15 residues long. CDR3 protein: CASHYGTASNQPQHF. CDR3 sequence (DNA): TGTGCCAGTCATTACGGGACAGCCAGCAATCAGCCCCAGCATTTT. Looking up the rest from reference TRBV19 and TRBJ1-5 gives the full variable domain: DGGITQSPKYLFRKEGQNVTLSCEQNLNHDAMYWYRQDPGQGLRLIYYSQIVNDFQKGDIAEGYSVSREKKESFPLTVTSAQKNPTAFYLCASHYGTASNQPQHFGDGTRLSIL.

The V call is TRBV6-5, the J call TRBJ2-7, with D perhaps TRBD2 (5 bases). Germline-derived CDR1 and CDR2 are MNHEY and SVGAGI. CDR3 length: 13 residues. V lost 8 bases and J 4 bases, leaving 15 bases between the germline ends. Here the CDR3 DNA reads TGTGCCAGCCGGGAAAAAGGTTTTTACGAGCAGTACTTC. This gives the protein CASREKGFYEQYF.

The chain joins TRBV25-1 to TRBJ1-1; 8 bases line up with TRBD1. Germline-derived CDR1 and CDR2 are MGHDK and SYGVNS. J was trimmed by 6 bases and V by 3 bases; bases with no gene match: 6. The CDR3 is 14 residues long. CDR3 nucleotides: TGTGCCAGCAGTGATACAGGGGGACTGGCTGAAGCTTTCTTT. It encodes CASSDTGGLAEAFF.

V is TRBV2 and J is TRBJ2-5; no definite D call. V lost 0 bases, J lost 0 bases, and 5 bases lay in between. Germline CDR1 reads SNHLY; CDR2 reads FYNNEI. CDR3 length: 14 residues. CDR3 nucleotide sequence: TGTGCCAGCAGTGAAGCGCAGTACCAAGAGACCCAGTACTTC. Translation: CASSEAQYQETQYF.

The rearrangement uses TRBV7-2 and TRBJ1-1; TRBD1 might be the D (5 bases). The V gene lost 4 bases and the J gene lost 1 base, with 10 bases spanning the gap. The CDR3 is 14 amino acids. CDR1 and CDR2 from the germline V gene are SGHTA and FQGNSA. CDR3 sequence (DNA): TGTGCCAGCAGCTCGAGGACACAGAACACTGAAGCTTTCTTT. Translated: CASSSRTQNTEAFF.

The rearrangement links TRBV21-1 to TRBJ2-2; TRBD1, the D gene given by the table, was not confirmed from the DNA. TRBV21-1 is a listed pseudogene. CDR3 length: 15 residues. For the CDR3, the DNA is TGTGCCAGCAGCAAAGCTCCAGGGGGACAAGGGGAGCTGTTTTTT. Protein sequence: CASSKAPGGQGELFF.

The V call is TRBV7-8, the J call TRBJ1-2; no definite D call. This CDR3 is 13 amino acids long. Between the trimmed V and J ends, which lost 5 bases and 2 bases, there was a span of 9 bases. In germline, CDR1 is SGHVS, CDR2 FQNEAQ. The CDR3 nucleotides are TGTGCCAGCAGCCGATCCCTGAACTATGGCTACACCTTC. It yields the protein CASSRSLNYGYTF.

This chain's CDR3 is CASRGQGGYNSPLHF. CDR3 coding DNA: TGTGCCAGCAGGGGACAGGGGGGATATAATTCACCCCTCCACTTT. The chain employs TRBV5-4 and TRBJ1-6; TRBD1 aligns across 11 bases. The CDR3 runs to 15 residues. J lost 4 bases, V lost 5 bases, and 2 bases had no gene match. The germline gives CDR1 SGHNT, CDR2 YYREEE (reference sequence).

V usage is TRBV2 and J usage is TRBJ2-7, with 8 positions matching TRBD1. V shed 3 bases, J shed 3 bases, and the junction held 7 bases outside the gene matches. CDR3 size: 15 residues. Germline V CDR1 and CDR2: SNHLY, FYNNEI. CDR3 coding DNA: TGTGCCAGCAGTGAGGAGACAGGGGAAGTCTACGAGCAGTACTTC. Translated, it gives CASSEETGEVYEQYF.

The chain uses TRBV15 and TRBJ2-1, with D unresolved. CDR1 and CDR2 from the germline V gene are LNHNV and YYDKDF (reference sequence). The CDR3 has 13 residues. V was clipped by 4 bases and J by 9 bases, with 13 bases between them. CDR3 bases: TGTGCCACCAGCACGCGAACCGCATCTGAGCAGTTCTTC. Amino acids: CATSTRTASEQFF.

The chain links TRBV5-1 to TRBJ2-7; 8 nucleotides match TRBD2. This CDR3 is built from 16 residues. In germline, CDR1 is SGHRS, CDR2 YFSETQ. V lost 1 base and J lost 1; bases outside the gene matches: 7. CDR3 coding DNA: TGCGCCAGCAGCTTGATAAGCGGGAGCGCTTCCTACGAGCAGTACTTC. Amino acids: CASSLISGSASYEQYF.

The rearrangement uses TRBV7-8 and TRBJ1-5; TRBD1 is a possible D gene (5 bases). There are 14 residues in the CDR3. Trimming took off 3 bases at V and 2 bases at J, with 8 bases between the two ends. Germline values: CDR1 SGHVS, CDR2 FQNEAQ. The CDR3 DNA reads TGTGCCAGCAGCTTGGGGCTAGGCAATCAGCCCCAGCATTTT. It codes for CASSLGLGNQPQHF.

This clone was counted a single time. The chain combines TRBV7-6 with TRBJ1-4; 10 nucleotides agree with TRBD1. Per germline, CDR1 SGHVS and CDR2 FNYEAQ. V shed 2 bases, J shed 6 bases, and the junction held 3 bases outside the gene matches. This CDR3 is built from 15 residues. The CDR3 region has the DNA TGTGCCAGCAGCTTAAGGACAGGGGGGTATGAAAAACTGTTTTTT. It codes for CASSLRTGGYEKLFF.

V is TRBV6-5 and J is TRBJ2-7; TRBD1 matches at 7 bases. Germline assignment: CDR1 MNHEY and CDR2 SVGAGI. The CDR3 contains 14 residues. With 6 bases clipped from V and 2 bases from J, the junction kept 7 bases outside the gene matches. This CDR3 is CASRRQGWTYEQYF. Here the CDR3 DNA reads TGTGCCAGCAGAAGACAGGGTTGGACCTACGAGCAGTACTTC.

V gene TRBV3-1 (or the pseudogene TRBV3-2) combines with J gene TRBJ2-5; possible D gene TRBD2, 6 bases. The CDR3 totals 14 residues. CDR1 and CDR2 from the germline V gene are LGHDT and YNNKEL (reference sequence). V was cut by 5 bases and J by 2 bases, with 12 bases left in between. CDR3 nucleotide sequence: TGTGCCAGCAGCGTTAGTGGGAGGCAAGAGACCCAGTACTTC. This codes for CASSVSGRQETQYF.

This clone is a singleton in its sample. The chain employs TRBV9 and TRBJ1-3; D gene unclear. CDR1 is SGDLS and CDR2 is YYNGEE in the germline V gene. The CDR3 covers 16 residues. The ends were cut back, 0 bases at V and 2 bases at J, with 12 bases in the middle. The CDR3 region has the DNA TGTGCCAGCAGCGTAGCTTGGGAGCGGCCTGGAAACACCATATATTTT. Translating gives CASSVAWERPGNTIYF.

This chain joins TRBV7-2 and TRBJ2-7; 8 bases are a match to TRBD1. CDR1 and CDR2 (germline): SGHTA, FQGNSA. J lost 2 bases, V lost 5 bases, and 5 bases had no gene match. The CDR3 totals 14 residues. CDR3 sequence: CASSKTGGPYEQYF. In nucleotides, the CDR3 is TGTGCCAGCAGCAAAACAGGGGGTCCCTACGAGCAGTACTTC.

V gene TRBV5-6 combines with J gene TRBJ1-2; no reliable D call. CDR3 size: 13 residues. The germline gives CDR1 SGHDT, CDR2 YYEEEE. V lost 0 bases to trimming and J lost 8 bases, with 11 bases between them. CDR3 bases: TGTGCCAGCAGCTTGGAGGTCCTCAGGGGCTACACCTTC. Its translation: CASSLEVLRGYTF.

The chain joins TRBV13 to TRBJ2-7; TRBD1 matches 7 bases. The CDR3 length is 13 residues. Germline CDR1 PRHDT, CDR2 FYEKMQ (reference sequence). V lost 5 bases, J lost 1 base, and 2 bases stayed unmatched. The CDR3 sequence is CASSRDSSYEQYF. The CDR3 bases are TGTGCCAGCAGCCGGGACAGTTCCTACGAGCAGTACTTC. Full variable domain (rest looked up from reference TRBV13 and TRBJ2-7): AAGVIQSPRHLIKEKRETATLKCYPIPRHDTVYWYQQGPGQDPQFLISFYEKMQSDKGSIPDRFSAQQFSDYHSELNMSSLELGDSALYFCASSRDSSYEQYFGPGTRLTVT.

CDR3 bases: TGTGCCAGCAGGAGAGGGTGGGTTAGCAATCAGCCCCAGCATTTT. This encodes CASRRGWVSNQPQHF. This rearrangement joins TRBV2 to TRBJ1-5; D is undetermined. Germline CDR1 is SNHLY and CDR2 is FYNNEI. V was trimmed by 6 bases and J by 0 bases, leaving 12 bases between them. The CDR3 has 15 amino acids.

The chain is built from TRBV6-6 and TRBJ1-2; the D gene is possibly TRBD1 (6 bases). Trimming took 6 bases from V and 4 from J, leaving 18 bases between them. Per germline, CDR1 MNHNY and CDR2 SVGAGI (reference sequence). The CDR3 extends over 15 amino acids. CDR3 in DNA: TGTGCCAGCAGGGACACAGGGCGAGTGCTCTATGGCTACACCTTC. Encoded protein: CASRDTGRVLYGYTF.

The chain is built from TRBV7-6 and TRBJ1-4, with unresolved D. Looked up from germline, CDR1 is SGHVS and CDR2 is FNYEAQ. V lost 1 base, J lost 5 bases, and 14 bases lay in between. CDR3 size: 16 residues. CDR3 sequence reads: CASSLVSRLPNEKLFF. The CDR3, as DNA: TGTGCCAGCAGCTTAGTGTCCCGTCTTCCGAATGAAAAACTGTTTTTT.

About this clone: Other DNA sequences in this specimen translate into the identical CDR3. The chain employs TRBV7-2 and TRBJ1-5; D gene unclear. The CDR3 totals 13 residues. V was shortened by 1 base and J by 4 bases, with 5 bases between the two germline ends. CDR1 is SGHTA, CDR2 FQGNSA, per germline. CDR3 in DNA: TGTGCCAGCAGCTTAGATCGGAATCAGCCCCAGCATTTT. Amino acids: CASSLDRNQPQHF.

In DNA form, the CDR3 reads TGTGCCAGCAGCCCCGACAGGGGACTAGCGGGAGGGCCGGTCGATACGCAGTATTTT. This codes for CASSPDRGLAGGPVDTQYF. The genes are TRBV3-1 (or the pseudogene TRBV3-2) and TRBJ2-3, with 16 bases aligning to TRBD2. With 4 bases clipped from V and 6 bases from J, the junction kept 13 bases outside the gene matches. The CDR3 totals 19 residues. Germline lookup yields CDR1 LGHDT and CDR2 YNNKEL (reference sequence).

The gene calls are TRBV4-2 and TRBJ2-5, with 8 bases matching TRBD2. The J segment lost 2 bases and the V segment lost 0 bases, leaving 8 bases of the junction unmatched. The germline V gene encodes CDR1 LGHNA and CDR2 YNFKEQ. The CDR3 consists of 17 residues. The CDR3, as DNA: TGTGCCAGCAGCCAAGATGGTACTAGCGGATTTCAAGAGACCCAGTACTTC. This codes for CASSQDGTSGFQETQYF.